This TCR beta chain appears in the sequencing data of a study of shared clonotypes between healthy human individuals (dated by TCRdb to the early 2020s). Looking at the study overall: Three men and a couple of women, aged 18 to 49 years, made up the cohort. To estimate repertoire size and how much clonotypes are shared between individuals, the study performed deep sequencing of blood TCR repertoires from about five healthy adults. Different laboratories and diverse techniques were used to prepare libraries and sequence TCR repertoires, to increase sequencing depth and limit assay-specific biases. Each donor's leukapheresis produced roughly between roughly 0.85 and 9.5 billion PBMCs. The full study reports these points: Because the study included a small number of donors, the genetic and exposure-history diversity represented was limited. Pairwise subsampling led to the expectation that sequencing depth would affect the degree of clonotype sharing among donors. Only blood was sampled, and tissue TCR repertoires likely differ from those in blood.

About this clone: Its specific antigen is unknown. Nothing much larger sits one base from this clone, and base qualities are not available.

Using the deep immunoSEQ assay, multiplex PCR amplified TCR CDR3 regions from genomic DNA. Genomic DNA extracted from each cell subset was distributed evenly over all wells of several immunoSEQ 96-well plates, and each plate served as one replicate. For unsorted PBMC, each replicate PCR was loaded with about 280 ng genomic DNA, equivalent to about 33,000 T cell genomes. Ten immunoSEQ deep assay plates were used to sequence unsorted PBMC genomic DNA. The purified libraries were quantified using a Qubit 3.0 fluorometer, sized with a Bioanalyzer 2100, and then quantified again using the KAPA Library Quantification kit. Every immunoSEQ 96-well plate was sequenced on a separate single-read 150-cycle Illumina NextSeq 550 flow cell. The authors' analysis ran thus. Because only junctional sequences without quality scores were contained in the immunoSEQ output, filtering matching that applied to full-length reads could not be performed. To assign V/J genes and CDR3, sequences were annotated against IMGT germline references using PyIR, a Python wrapper for IgBLAST v1.9. Reads were removed for weak V/J assignments (E-value above 1e-6), missing CDR3, stop codons, out-of-frame junctions, or ambiguous translated residues. A V3J clonotype was defined by an identical inferred V gene, J gene, and CDR3 amino acid sequence. Percentage overlap between repertoires was calculated by dividing the number of shared unique clonotypes by the size of the smaller repertoire. Three approaches were used to assess repertoire richness: RTK rarefaction, the Chao1 estimator, and Recon v2.1 estimates of unobserved clonotypes. The immuneACCESS repertoire file appears here via TCRdb, limited to in-frame rearrangements. These files lack a portion of the clones; in checked studies, under half of the deficit traces to unresolved V genes, and the cause of the others is not known. The V and J calls and the clone size are those of that table, but D and trimming were determined from the DNA. Present in this sample are approximately 500,000 clones, about 75% of which were seen just once. The ten largest clones capture approximately 12% of the sample.

Donors were healthy HIV-negative adults with no recently reported acute infections or vaccinations. Every donor was a Caucasian adult residing in Nashville, Tennessee, USA. For unsorted samples, tens of millions of PBMCs were counted, and genomic DNA was extracted using the QIAamp DNA Blood Mini kit. After blood collection by leukapheresis, PBMCs were isolated using Ficoll-Histopaque density gradient centrifugation and then cryopreserved in the vapor phase of liquid nitrogen. Trimming takes 8 bases from V and 10 bases from J, and the germline ends sit 15 bases apart. The germline V gene sets CDR1 to MDHEN and CDR2 to SYDVKM. From the cysteine up to the phenylalanine, the CDR3 has a length of 12 residues. Only the CDR3 region is kept as DNA, spanning 36 bases read in frame from base 1.

Recombination joined TRBV28 with TRBJ1-3; a tentative D match to TRBD1 spans 5 bases. This clonotype was sampled from a woman in her thirties or forties in good health. Some clones in this sample may be carry-over from other donors' samples. The sequenced sample was PBMCs. The sequenced DNA is TGTGCCAGCCAGGGAACCCCGGGAACCATATATTTT. Its product reads: CASQGTPGTIYF. Full variable domain (CDR3 extended with the reference TRBV28 and TRBJ1-3 proteins): DVKVTQSSRYLVKRTGEKVFLECVQDMDHENMFWYRQDPGLGLRLIYFSYDVKMKEKGDIPEGYSVSREKKERFSLILESASTNQTSMYLCASQGTPGTIYFGEGSWLTVV.